The clone carrying this T cell receptor (beta chain) was observed a few times. Its target is unknown. This sample is part of a study of T cells after yellow fever vaccination. Overall study context: Preparing low-cell-number fractions relied on SMART-Seq v4 Ultra Low Input.

Study-wide points: Most clones from primary vaccination resurfaced after the booster (about 95% CD4, 88% CD8). Repertoires sorted by FACS could include abundant clonotypes that are contaminants from the bulk population.

TCR cDNA was made by 5'RACE template switching, adding a universal primer site and UMIs. TCRdb independently ran MiXCR on the 5' RACE reads; one entry per CDR3 protein. The sample lists 300,000 to 400,000 distinct CDR3 sequences, 6.2% seen once, with over 12% in the top ten. Here the sequenced sample was PBMCs, taken 5 days after the yellow fever booster vaccination. The TCR comes from a man aged 25-40 years who received the YFV17D yellow fever vaccine.

CDR3: CASSQKGQETQYF. CDR3 in DNA: TGTGCCAGCTCCCAGAAGGGACAAGAGACCCAGTACTTC. V gene TRBV18 combines with J gene TRBJ2-5, with unresolved D. Trimming cost V 6 bases and J 2 bases, with 10 bases left between them. This CDR3 is built from 13 residues. Looked up from germline, CDR1 is KGHSH and CDR2 is LQKENI.